This TCR beta chain comes out of a study of T-cell memory formation after mild COVID-19. Study as a whole: Largely donor-specific sequence clusters came from a couple of donors. General study findings and limits: Second-wave clones with a day 37 peak had unconfirmed SARS-CoV-2 specificity. Researchers found some responding clones in pre-infection memory, a sign that cross-reactive memory joined.

5'RACE primed at constant segments yielded TCR alpha and TCR beta cDNA libraries bearing sample barcodes and UMIs. TCRdb used MiXCR to reprocess the 5' RACE reads, holding one entry per CDR3 protein. The sample has approximately 390,000 distinct CDR3 sequences; about 17% are singletons. This clonotype was seen only a few times. Its antigen is still unknown. The TCR comes from a man aged 18 to 30 who had mild COVID-19 (a few samples of this study predate the infection). Cell type and time point are not known. Sequencing input: PBMCs or a T cell subset sorted from them (not recorded which).

CDR3 DNA sequence: TGTGCCAGCAGCCAAGTCGGAGGACCACCCGACCATAAAGCTTTCTTT. It codes for CASSQVGGPPDHKAFF. J is TRBJ1-1 and V is TRBV4-2; D not resolved. This CDR3 comprises 16 residues. CDR1 LGHNA and CDR2 YNFKEQ come from the germline V gene. V was pared by 1 base and J by 9 bases, with 21 bases between.